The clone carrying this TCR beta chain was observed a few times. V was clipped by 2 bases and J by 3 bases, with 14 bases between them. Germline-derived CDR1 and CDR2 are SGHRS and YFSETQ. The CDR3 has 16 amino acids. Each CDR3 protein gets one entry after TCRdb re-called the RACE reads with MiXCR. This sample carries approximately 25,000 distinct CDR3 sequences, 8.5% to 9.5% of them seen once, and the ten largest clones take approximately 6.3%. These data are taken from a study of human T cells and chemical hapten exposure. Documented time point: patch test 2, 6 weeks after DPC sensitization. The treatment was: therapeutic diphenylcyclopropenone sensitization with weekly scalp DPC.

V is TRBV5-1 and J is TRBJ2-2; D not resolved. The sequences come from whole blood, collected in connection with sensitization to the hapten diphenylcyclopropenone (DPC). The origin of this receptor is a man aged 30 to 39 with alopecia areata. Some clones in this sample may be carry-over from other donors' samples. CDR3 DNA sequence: TGCGCCAGCAGCTTTTTGGGCCCCCTGGACACCGGGGAGCTGTTTTTT. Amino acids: CASSFLGPLDTGELFF.